This T cell receptor (beta chain) was captured in a study of OX40 agonist ivuxolimab in advanced cancers. Germline CDR1 is SGHAT and CDR2 is FQNNGV. Trimming cost V 5 bases and J 0 bases; bases outside gene matches: 5. This CDR3 comprises 15 residues. Details on this clone: Its antigen remains unknown.

Data came from immunoSEQ multiplex PCR; TCRdb stores just in-frame clones and leaves some out. Among 70,000 or so clones, 70% to 90% were seen once, and the ten largest hold under 2.5%. The study's findings and limits: Compared with CD4+, CD8+ T cells on average had more expanded clones. Individuals who were partial responders at 0.1-3.0 mg/kg had clonal expansion that ranked among the lowest.

Sequencing was performed on CD4+ or CD8+ T cells sorted from blood, taken in a trial of the OX40 agonist ivuxolimab. V usage is TRBV11-2 and J usage is TRBJ2-3; 7 bases fit TRBD2. The source of this sequence is an adult with an advanced solid tumor such as melanoma, head and neck, liver or kidney cancer. The CDR3 reads CASSLLSGSTDTQYF. DNA of the CDR3: TGTGCCAGCAGCCTGCTTAGCGGGAGCACAGATACGCAGTATTTT.